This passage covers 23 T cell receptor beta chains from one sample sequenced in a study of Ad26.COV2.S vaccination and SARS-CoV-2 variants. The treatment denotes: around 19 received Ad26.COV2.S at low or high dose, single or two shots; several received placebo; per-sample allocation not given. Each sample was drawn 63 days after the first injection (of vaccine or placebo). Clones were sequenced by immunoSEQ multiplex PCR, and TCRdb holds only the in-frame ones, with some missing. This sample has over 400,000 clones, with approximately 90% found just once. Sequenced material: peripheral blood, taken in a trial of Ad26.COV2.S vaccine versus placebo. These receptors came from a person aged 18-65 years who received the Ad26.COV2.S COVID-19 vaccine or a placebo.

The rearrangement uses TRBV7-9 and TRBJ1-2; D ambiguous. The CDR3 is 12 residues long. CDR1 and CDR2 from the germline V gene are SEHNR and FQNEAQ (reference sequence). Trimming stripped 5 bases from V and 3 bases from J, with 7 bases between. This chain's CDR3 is CASSLGYYGYTF. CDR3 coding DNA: TGTGCCAGCAGCCTGGGATACTATGGCTACACCTTC.

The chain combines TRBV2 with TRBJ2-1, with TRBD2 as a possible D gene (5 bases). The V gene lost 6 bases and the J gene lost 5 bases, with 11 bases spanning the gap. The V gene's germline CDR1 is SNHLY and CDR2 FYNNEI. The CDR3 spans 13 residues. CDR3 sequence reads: CASSTTRNNEQFF. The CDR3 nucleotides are TGTGCCAGCAGCACCACTAGAAACAATGAGCAGTTCTTC. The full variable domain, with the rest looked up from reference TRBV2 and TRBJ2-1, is EPEVTQTPSHQVTQMGQEVILRCVPISNHLYFYWYRQILGQKVEFLVSFYNNEISEKSEIFDDQFSVERPDGSNFTLKIRSTKLEDSAMYFCASSTTRNNEQFFGPGTRLTVL.

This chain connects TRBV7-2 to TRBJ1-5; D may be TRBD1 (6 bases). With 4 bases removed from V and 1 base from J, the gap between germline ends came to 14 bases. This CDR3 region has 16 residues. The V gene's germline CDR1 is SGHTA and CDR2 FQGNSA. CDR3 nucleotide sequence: TGTGCCAGCAGCTCAGGACAGAAAATCAGCAATCAGCCCCAGCATTTT. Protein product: CASSSGQKISNQPQHF.

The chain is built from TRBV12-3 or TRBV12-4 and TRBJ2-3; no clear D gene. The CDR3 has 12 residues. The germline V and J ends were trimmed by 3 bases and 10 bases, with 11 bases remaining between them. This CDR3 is CASSFLTGPQYF. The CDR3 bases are TGTGCCAGCAGTTTTTTAACGGGCCCGCAGTATTTT.

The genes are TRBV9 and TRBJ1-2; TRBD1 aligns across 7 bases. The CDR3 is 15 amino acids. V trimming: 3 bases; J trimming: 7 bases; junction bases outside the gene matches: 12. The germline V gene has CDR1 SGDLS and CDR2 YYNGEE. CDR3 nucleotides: TGTGCCAGCAGCGCGAATTTAGACAGGGTGGCTGGCTACACCTTC. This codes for CASSANLDRVAGYTF.

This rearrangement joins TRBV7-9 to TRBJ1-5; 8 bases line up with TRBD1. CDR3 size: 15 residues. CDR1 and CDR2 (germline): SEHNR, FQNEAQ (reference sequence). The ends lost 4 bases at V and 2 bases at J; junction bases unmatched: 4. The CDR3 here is CASSWGQEGNQPQHF. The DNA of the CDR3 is TGTGCCAGCAGCTGGGGACAGGAGGGCAATCAGCCCCAGCATTTT.

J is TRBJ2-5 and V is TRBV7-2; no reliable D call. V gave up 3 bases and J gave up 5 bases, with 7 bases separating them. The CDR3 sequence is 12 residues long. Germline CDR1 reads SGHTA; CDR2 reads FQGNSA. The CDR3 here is CASSLAPETQYF. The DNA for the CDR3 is TGTGCCAGCAGCTTGGCTCCTGAGACCCAGTACTTC.

CDR3 sequence (DNA): TGTGCCAGCAGCTTAGTGGGGGCCAGCAATCAGCCCCAGCATTTT. Its translation is CASSLVGASNQPQHF. The chain links TRBV7-2 to TRBJ1-5; maybe TRBD1 (6 bases). V lost 1 base to trimming and J lost 1 base, with 8 bases between them. Germline CDR1 SGHTA, CDR2 FQGNSA. CDR3 size: 15 residues.

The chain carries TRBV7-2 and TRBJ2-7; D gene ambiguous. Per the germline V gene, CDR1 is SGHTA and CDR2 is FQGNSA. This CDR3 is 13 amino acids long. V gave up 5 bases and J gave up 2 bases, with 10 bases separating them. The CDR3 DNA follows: TGTGCCAGCAGCCCCCATGTGGCCTACGAGCAGTACTTC. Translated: CASSPHVAYEQYF.

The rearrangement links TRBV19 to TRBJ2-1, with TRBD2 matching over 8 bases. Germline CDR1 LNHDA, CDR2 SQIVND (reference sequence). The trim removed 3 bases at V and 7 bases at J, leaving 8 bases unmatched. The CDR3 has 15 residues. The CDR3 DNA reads TGTGCCAGTAGTATTTGGGAGCGGGGGAGAAATGAGCAGTTCTTC. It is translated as CASSIWERGRNEQFF.

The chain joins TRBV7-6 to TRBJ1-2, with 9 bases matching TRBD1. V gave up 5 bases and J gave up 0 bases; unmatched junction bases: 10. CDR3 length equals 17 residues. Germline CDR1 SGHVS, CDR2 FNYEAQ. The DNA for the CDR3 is TGTGCCAGCAGCCTCCTGGGACAGGGAAAGGCTAACTATGGCTACACCTTC. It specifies CASSLLGQGKANYGYTF.

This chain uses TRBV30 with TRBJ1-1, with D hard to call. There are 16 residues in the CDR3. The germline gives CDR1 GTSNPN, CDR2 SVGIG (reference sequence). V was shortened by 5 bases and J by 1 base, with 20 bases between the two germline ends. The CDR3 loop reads CAWGDKKGRENTEAFF. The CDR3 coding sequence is TGTGCCTGGGGGGATAAAAAAGGACGGGAGAACACTGAAGCTTTCTTT.

CDR3 region: CASSPGAGYGEQYF. The CDR3 DNA sequence: TGTGCCAGCAGCCCTGGGGCAGGGTATGGCGAGCAGTACTTC. The rearrangement uses TRBV7-2 and TRBJ2-7, with TRBD1 as a possible D gene (5 bases). CDR1 and CDR2 (germline): SGHTA, FQGNSA. Between the trimmed V and J ends, which lost 5 bases and 6 bases, there was a span of 17 bases. The length of the CDR3 is 14 residues.

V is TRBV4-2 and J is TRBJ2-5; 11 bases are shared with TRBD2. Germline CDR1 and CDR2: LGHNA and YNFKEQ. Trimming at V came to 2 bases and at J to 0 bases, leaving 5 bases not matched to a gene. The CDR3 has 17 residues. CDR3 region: CASSQRATSGDQETQYF. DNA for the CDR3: TGTGCCAGCAGCCAAAGAGCGACTAGCGGGGACCAAGAGACCCAGTACTTC.

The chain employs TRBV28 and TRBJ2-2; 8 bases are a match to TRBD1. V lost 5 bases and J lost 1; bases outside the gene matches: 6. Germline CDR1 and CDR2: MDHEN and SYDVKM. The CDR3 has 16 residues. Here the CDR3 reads CASSVDRGLNTGELFF. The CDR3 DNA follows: TGTGCCAGCAGTGTCGACAGGGGACTGAACACCGGGGAGCTGTTTTTT.

The CDR3 here is CASSQRDTQRGHYLREQYF. CDR3 nucleotide sequence: TGTGCCAGCAGCCAAAGGGATACCCAGAGGGGGCACTACCTACGCGAGCAGTACTTC. The chain is built from TRBV14 and TRBJ2-7, with 7 positions matching TRBD1. The CDR3 is made up of 19 amino acids. Germline V gene sequence: CDR1 SGHDN, CDR2 FVKESK. V was clipped by 2 bases and J by 6 bases; unmatched bases: 22.

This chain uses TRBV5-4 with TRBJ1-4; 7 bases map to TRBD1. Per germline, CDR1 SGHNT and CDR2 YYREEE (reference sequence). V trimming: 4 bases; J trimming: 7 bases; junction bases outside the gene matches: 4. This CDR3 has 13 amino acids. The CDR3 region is CASSATGAEKLFF. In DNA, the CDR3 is TGTGCCAGCAGCGCAACAGGGGCTGAAAAACTGTTTTTT. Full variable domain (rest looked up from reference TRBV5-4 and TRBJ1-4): ETGVTQSPTHLIKTRGQQVTLRCSSQSGHNTVSWYQQALGQGPQFIFQYYREEENGRGNFPPRFSGLQFPNYSSELNVNALELDDSALYLCASSATGAEKLFFGSGTQLSVL.

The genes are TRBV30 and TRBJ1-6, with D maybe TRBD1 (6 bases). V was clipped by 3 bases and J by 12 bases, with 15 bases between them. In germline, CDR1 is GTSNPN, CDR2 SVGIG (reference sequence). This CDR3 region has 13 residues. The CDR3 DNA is TGTGCCTGGAGCGGTGCAGGGGTCGTACCCCTCCACTTT. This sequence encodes CAWSGAGVVPLHF.

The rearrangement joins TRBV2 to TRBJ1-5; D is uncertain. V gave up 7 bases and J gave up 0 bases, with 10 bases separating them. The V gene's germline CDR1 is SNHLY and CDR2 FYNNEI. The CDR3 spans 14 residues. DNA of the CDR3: TGTGCCAGCAAGGGAGGTGATAGCAATCAGCCCCAGCATTTT. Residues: CASKGGDSNQPQHF.

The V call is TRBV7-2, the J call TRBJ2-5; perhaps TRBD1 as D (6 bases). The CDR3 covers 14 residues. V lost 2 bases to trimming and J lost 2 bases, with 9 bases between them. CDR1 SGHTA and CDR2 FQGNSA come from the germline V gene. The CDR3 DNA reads TGTGCCAGCAGCTTAAGACAGGTTCAAGAGACCCAGTACTTC. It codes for CASSLRQVQETQYF.

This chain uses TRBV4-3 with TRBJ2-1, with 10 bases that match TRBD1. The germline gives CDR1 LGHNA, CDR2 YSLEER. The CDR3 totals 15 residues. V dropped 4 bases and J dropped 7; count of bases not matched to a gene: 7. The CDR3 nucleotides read TGCGCCAGCAGCCTCGACAGGGGGCTCGGTAATGAGCAGTTCTTC. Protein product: CASSLDRGLGNEQFF.

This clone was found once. The CDR3 is CASSATYEQYF. CDR3 sequence (DNA): TGTGCCAGCAGTGCTACCTACGAGCAGTACTTC. This rearrangement joins TRBV6-1 to TRBJ2-7; D not resolved. Trimming left V 4 bases short and J 2 bases short, with 3 bases between. Germline V gives CDR1 MNHNS, CDR2 SASEGT. This CDR3 region has 11 residues.

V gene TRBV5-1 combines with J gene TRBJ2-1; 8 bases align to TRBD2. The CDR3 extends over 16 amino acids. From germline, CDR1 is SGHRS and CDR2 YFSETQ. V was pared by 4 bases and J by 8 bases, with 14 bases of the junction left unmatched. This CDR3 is CASSHIESSGGYEQFF. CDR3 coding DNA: TGCGCCAGCAGCCATATCGAATCGAGCGGGGGATATGAGCAGTTCTTC.